These 22 T cell receptor beta chains came from one sample sequenced in a study of technical replicates of blood from a few donors. The assay was immunoSEQ multiplex PCR, and TCRdb's table has in-frame clones only and misses some. The sample has approximately 92,000 clones, roughly 95% seen once. The sequenced material came from T cells isolated from PBMCs. The receptors were gathered from a human donor in good health.

This chain joins TRBV4-1 and TRBJ2-7, with D possibly TRBD1 on 6 matching bases. Per germline, CDR1 MGHRA and CDR2 YSYEKL. The CDR3 contains 17 residues. Trimming removed 5 bases at V and 1 base at J, with 21 bases between. This chain's CDR3 is CASSTRDTRKGSYEQYF. CDR3 DNA: TGCGCCAGCAGCACCCGGGACACAAGGAAAGGATCCTACGAGCAGTACTTC.

The J gene is TRBJ2-7, the V gene TRBV28; 15 bases match TRBD2. CDR3 length equals 13 residues. Germline lookup yields CDR1 MDHEN and CDR2 SYDVKM. J lost 6 bases, V lost 6 bases, and 0 bases had no gene match. The CDR3 is CASRGLAGGEQYF. DNA of the CDR3: TGTGCCAGCAGGGGACTAGCGGGAGGCGAGCAGTACTTC.

The V call is TRBV5-1, the J call TRBJ1-1, with D tentatively TRBD1 (5 bases). Trimming left V 0 bases short and J 5 bases short, with 14 bases between. CDR3 length: 15 residues. Germline values: CDR1 SGHRS, CDR2 YFSETQ. CDR3 bases: TGCGCCAGCAGCTTGGAGGAGGGGACCTGGACTGAAGCTTTCTTT. Protein sequence: CASSLEEGTWTEAFF. The full variable domain, completed using reference TRBV5-1 and TRBJ1-1, is KAGVTQTPRYLIKTRGQQVTLSCSPISGHRSVSWYQQTPGQGLQFLFEYFSETQRNKGNFPGRFSGRQFSNSRSEMNVSTLELGDSALYLCASSLEEGTWTEAFFGQGTRLTVV.

This chain joins TRBV19 and TRBJ2-1; 13 nucleotides agree with TRBD2. The CDR3 length is 16 residues. Trimming cost V 4 bases and J 6 bases; bases outside gene matches: 6. In germline, CDR1 is LNHDA, CDR2 SQIVND (reference sequence). CDR3 coding DNA: TGTGCCAGTAGTAAGCAGGGACTAGCGGGATTCAATGAGCAGTTCTTC. Residues: CASSKQGLAGFNEQFF. Supplemented by reference TRBV19 and TRBJ2-1, the full variable domain reads DGGITQSPKYLFRKEGQNVTLSCEQNLNHDAMYWYRQDPGQGLRLIYYSQIVNDFQKGDIAEGYSVSREKKESFPLTVTSAQKNPTAFYLCASSKQGLAGFNEQFFGPGTRLTVL.

V usage is TRBV6-6 and J usage is TRBJ2-3, with 8 bases matching TRBD2. The trim removed 7 bases at V and 2 bases at J, leaving 11 bases unmatched. The CDR3 runs 16 residues. Germline-derived CDR1 and CDR2 are MNHNY and SVGAGI (reference sequence). As DNA, the CDR3 is TGTGCCAGCATCCAAGGACTAGCTCCTTACACAGATACGCAGTATTTT. The encoded protein is CASIQGLAPYTDTQYF.

The chain is built from TRBV29-1 and TRBJ1-2; 7 positions match TRBD1. Looked up from germline, CDR1 is SQVTM and CDR2 is ANQGSEA. CDR3 length: 13 amino acids. V lost 7 bases to trimming and J lost 5 bases; unmatched junction nucleotides: 10. The CDR3 nucleotides read TGCAGCGCCATATCGGGACAGAATTATGGCTACACCTTC. Encoded protein: CSAISGQNYGYTF.

J is TRBJ2-1 and V is TRBV7-9; 8 bases fit TRBD2. Germline trimming cut 1 base from V and 10 bases from J; bases unmatched to any gene: 9. This CDR3 region has 15 residues. Germline-derived CDR1 and CDR2 are SEHNR and FQNEAQ (reference sequence). The CDR3: CASSLGLARSGEQFF. DNA for the CDR3: TGTGCCAGCAGCTTAGGACTAGCGAGGTCCGGGGAGCAGTTCTTC.

The chain has TRBV29-1 and TRBJ2-7; no firm D call. Trimming took 0 bases from V and 6 from J, leaving 9 bases between them. Germline V gene lookup returns CDR1 SQVTM and CDR2 ANQGSEA. The CDR3 runs to 12 residues. DNA for the CDR3: TGCAGCGTTGAAGAAAGCGTTTCCGAGCAGTACTTC. Translated, it gives CSVEESVSEQYF.

Written as DNA, the CDR3 is TGCGCCAGCAGCTCCTCCTACGAATTAAGCGGGAGCTCCTACGAGCAGTACTTC. Amino acids: CASSSSYELSGSSYEQYF. The chain recombines TRBV5-1 with TRBJ2-7; 8 bases are a match to TRBD2. Per germline, CDR1 SGHRS and CDR2 YFSETQ. This CDR3 spans 18 amino acids. V gave up 3 bases and J gave up 0 bases; unmatched junction bases: 14.

In DNA, the CDR3 is TGTGCCAGCAGCTTAGTGGACACCTACTACGAGCAGTACTTC. It encodes CASSLVDTYYEQYF. The rearrangement links TRBV7-2 to TRBJ2-7; perhaps TRBD1 as D (5 bases). The length of the CDR3 is 14 residues. V lost 1 base and J lost 3, with 10 bases in between. CDR1 is SGHTA and CDR2 is FQGNSA in the germline V gene. The full variable domain, completed using reference TRBV7-2 and TRBJ2-7, is GAGVSQSPSNKVTEKGKDVELRCDPISGHTALYWYRQSLGQGLEFLIYFQGNSAPDKSGLPSDRFSAERTGGSVSTLTIQRTQQEDSAVYLCASSLVDTYYEQYFGPGTRLTVT.

The chain joins TRBV7-3 to TRBJ2-1, with 9 bases fitting TRBD1. Trimming at V came to 1 base and at J to 1 base, leaving 2 bases not matched to a gene. Germline V lookup: CDR1 SGHTA, CDR2 FQGTGA. The CDR3 runs to 16 residues. CDR3 residues: CASSLNGQGSYNEQFF. The CDR3, as DNA: TGTGCCAGCAGCTTAAACGGACAGGGGTCCTACAATGAGCAGTTCTTC.

This chain uses TRBV5-1 with TRBJ2-3; 7 bases align to TRBD1. Germline lookup yields CDR1 SGHRS and CDR2 YFSETQ. Losses at the gene ends were 4 bases for V and 6 bases for J; bases not matched to a gene: 14. The CDR3 contains 16 residues. The DNA for the CDR3 is TGCGCCAGCAGCCACGGCCTCGGACAGGTTACCGATACGCAGTATTTT. This gives the protein CASSHGLGQVTDTQYF.

This rearrangement joins TRBV27 to TRBJ1-2; tentatively, D is TRBD1 (5 bases). Germline CDR1 and CDR2: MNHEY and SMNVEV (reference sequence). The CDR3 totals 13 residues. Trimming shortened V by 6 bases and J by 2 bases, and 10 bases separated the two germline ends. Here the CDR3 reads CASSQGTNYGYTF. The CDR3 nucleotides read TGTGCCAGCAGCCAGGGTACCAACTATGGCTACACCTTC.

J is TRBJ1-2 and V is TRBV28; D remains unclear. V was clipped by 7 bases and J by 3 bases, with 12 bases between them. The CDR3 totals 13 residues. Germline CDR1 and CDR2: MDHEN and SYDVKM. CDR3 loop: CASKRSEDYGYTF. The CDR3 region has the DNA TGTGCCAGCAAAAGGTCGGAGGACTATGGCTACACCTTC.

The V and J genes are TRBV19 and TRBJ2-5; a possible D gene is TRBD1 (6 bases). Germline V CDR1 and CDR2: LNHDA, SQIVND (reference sequence). V was cut by 5 bases and J by 5 bases, with 15 bases left in between. The CDR3 length is 14 residues. CDR3 sequence (DNA): TGTGCCAGTAGTTTCAGGGGATTGGGGGAGACCCAGTACTTC. Translation: CASSFRGLGETQYF.

The J gene is TRBJ2-4, the V gene TRBV6-6; 7 nucleotides line up with TRBD2. This CDR3 is 14 amino acids long. Germline V gene sequence: CDR1 MNHNY, CDR2 SVGAGI (reference sequence). The ends lost 8 bases at V and 5 bases at J; junction bases unmatched: 9. In nucleotides, the CDR3 is TGTGCCAGCCATGGGGGGGGAGGCGAAAACATTCAGTACTTC. Protein sequence: CASHGGGGENIQYF.

The V gene is TRBV20-1, the J gene TRBJ2-7; 7 positions agree with TRBD1. The trim removed 6 bases at V and 8 bases at J, leaving 7 bases unmatched. The CDR3 totals 11 residues. Germline values: CDR1 DFQATT, CDR2 SNEGSKA (reference sequence). The CDR3 DNA reads as TGCAGTGCGGAATGGGACAGCCAGCAGTACTTC. Amino acid sequence: CSAEWDSQQYF.

The chain recombines TRBV19 with TRBJ2-1; 10 bases line up with TRBD2. CDR1 and CDR2 (germline): LNHDA, SQIVND (reference sequence). CDR3 length: 15 residues. V dropped 11 bases and J dropped 6; count of bases not matched to a gene: 13. This chain's CDR3 is CAGGPSSGSSNEQFF. In DNA, the CDR3 is TGTGCCGGCGGTCCCTCTAGCGGGAGTAGCAATGAGCAGTTCTTC.

The chain links TRBV27 to TRBJ2-1; 8 bases map to TRBD2. This CDR3 contains 16 residues. J lost 2 bases, V lost 7 bases, and 10 bases had no gene match. Germline V gene data show CDR1 as MNHEY and CDR2 as SMNVEV (reference sequence). CDR3 sequence: CASNPSGGETYNEQFF. The CDR3 DNA follows: TGTGCCAGCAACCCCTCGGGGGGGGAGACCTACAATGAGCAGTTCTTC.

The table lists this clone with a count of one. This rearrangement joins TRBV5-1 to TRBJ2-1, with 8 bases identical to TRBD2. CDR1 and CDR2 (germline): SGHRS, YFSETQ. The CDR3 is made up of 16 amino acids. V dropped 1 base and J dropped 0; count of bases not matched to a gene: 3. The CDR3 coding sequence is TGCGCCAGCAGCTTGACGGGGGGGAGCTCCTACAATGAGCAGTTCTTC. The encoded protein is CASSLTGGSSYNEQFF.

The chain recombines TRBV21-1 with TRBJ2-7; the D call TRBD2 from the table was never checked on the DNA. TRBV21-1 is tagged as a pseudogene. The CDR3 has 17 residues. The CDR3 here is CASSTCASGRGADEQYF. The CDR3 DNA reads TGTGCCAGCAGCACGTGCGCTAGCGGGAGGGGGGCCGACGAGCAGTACTTC.

The chain couples TRBV19 to TRBJ1-2; no firm D call. The CDR3 has 16 residues. V gave up 2 bases and J gave up 4 bases, with 17 bases separating them. From germline, CDR1 is LNHDA and CDR2 SQIVND (reference sequence). CDR3 coding DNA: TGTGCCAGTAGTATATCTCCAGGCGACCTGCTCTATGGCTACACCTTC. Protein sequence: CASSISPGDLLYGYTF. Looking up the rest from reference TRBV19 and TRBJ1-2 gives the full variable domain: DGGITQSPKYLFRKEGQNVTLSCEQNLNHDAMYWYRQDPGQGLRLIYYSQIVNDFQKGDIAEGYSVSREKKESFPLTVTSAQKNPTAFYLCASSISPGDLLYGYTFGSGTRLTVV.